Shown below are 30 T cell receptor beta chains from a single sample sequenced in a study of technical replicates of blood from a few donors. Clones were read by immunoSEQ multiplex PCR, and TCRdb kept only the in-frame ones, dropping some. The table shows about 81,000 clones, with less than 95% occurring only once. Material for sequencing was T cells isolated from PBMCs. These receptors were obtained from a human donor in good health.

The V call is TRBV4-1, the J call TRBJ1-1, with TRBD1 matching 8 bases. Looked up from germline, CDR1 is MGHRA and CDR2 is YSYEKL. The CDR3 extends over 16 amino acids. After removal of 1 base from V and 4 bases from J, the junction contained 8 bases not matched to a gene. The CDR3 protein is CASSQVLGQGATEAFF. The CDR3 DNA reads TGCGCCAGCAGCCAAGTCCTGGGGCAGGGGGCCACTGAAGCTTTCTTT.

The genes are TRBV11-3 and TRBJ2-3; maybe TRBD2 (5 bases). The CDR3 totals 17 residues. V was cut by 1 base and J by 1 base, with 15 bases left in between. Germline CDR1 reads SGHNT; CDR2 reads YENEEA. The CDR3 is CASSLVTSGSGTDTQYF. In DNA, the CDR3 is TGTGCCAGCAGCTTAGTGACGTCGGGGTCGGGCACAGATACGCAGTATTTT.

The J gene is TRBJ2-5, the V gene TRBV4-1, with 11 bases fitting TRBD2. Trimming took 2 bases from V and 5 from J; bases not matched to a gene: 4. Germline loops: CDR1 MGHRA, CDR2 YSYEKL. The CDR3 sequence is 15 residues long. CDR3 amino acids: CASSQLAGGRETQYF. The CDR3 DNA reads TGCGCCAGCAGCCAATTAGCGGGGGGGCGGGAGACCCAGTACTTC.

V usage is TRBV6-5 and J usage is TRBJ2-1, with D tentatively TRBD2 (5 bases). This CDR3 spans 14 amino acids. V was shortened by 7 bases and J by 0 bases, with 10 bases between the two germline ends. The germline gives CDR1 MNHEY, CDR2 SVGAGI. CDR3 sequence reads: CASTLGSSYNEQFF. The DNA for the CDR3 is TGTGCCAGCACCTTGGGGAGCTCCTACAATGAGCAGTTCTTC.

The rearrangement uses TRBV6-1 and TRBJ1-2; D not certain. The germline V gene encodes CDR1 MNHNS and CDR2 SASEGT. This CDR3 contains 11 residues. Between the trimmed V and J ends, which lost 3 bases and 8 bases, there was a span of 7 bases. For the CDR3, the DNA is TGTGCCAGCAGTGACGGAGGCGGCTACACCTTC. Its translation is CASSDGGGYTF.

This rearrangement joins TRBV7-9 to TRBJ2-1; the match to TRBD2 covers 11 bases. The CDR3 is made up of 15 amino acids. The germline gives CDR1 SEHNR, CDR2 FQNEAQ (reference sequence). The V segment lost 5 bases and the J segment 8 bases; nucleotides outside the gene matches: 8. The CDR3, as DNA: TGTGCCAGCAGCGTTAGCGGGAGGGCCAACGATGAGCAGTTCTTC. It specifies CASSVSGRANDEQFF.

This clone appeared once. CDR3 loop: CASSLTTGPMNTEAFF. In DNA form, the CDR3 reads TGTGCCAGCAGCTTAACGACAGGTCCAATGAACACTGAAGCTTTCTTT. This chain connects TRBV7-8 to TRBJ1-1; D is perhaps TRBD1 (6 bases). CDR3 length: 16 amino acids. V lost 2 bases and J lost 0, with 13 bases in between. The germline gives CDR1 SGHVS, CDR2 FQNEAQ.

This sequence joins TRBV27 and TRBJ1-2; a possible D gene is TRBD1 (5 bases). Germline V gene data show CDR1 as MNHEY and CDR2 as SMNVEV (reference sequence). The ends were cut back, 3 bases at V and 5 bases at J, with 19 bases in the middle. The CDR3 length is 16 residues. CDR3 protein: CASSFLRGSASYGYTF. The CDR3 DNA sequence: TGTGCCAGCAGTTTTCTCCGGGGGAGTGCCTCTTATGGCTACACCTTC.

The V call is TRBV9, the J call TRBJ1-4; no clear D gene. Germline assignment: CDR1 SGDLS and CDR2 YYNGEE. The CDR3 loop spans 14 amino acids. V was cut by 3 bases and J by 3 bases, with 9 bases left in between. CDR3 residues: CASSGGVPNEKLFF. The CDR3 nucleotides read TGTGCCAGCAGCGGGGGAGTCCCTAATGAAAAACTGTTTTTT. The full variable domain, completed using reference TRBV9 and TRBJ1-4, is DSGVTQTPKHLITATGQRVTLRCSPRSGDLSVYWYQQSLDQGLQFLIQYYNGEERAKGNILERFSAQQFPDLHSELNLSSLELGDSALYFCASSGGVPNEKLFFGSGTQLSVL.

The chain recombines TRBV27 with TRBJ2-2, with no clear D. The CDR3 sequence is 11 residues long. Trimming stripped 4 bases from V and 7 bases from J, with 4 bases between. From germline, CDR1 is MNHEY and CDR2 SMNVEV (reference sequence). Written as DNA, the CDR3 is TGTGCCAGCAGTTATAGCGGGGAGCTGTTTTTT. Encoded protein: CASSYSGELFF.

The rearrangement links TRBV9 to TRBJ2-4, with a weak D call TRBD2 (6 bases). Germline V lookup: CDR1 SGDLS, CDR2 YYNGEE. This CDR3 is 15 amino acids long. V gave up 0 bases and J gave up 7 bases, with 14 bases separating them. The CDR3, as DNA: TGTGCCAGCAGCGTAGAGCCTAGCGAGGGGAACATTCAGTACTTC. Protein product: CASSVEPSEGNIQYF.

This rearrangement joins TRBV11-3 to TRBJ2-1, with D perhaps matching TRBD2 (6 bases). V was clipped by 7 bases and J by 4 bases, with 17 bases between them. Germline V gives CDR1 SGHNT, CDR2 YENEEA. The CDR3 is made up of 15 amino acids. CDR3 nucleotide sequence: TGTGCCAGCACCCCTTATCGGGGACTTTACAATGAGCAGTTCTTC. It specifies CASTPYRGLYNEQFF.

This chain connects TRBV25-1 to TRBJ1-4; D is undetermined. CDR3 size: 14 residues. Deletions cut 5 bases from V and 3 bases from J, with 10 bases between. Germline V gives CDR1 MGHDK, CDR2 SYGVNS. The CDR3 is CASSPSSSNEKLFF. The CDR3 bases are TGTGCCAGCAGTCCCTCCTCGTCTAATGAAAAACTGTTTTTT.

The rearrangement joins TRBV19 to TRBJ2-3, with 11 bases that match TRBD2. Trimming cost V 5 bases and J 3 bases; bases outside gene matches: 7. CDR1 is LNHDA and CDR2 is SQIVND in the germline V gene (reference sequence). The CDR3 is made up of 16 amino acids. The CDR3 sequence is CASSGLAGFVTDTQYF. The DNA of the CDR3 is TGTGCCAGTAGTGGACTAGCGGGCTTCGTAACAGATACGCAGTATTTT.

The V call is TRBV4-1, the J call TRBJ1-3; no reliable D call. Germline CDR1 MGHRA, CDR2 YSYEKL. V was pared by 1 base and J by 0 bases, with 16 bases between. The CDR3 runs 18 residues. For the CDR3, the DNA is TGCGCCAGCAGCCAAGCACCGAATAGAGTTAACTCTGGAAACACCATATATTTT. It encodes CASSQAPNRVNSGNTIYF.

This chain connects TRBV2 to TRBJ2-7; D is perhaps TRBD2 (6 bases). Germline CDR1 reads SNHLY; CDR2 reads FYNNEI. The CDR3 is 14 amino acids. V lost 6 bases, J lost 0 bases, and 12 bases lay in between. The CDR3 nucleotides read TGTGCCAGCAGGGGACTGGGGAGCTCCTACGAGCAGTACTTC. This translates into CASRGLGSSYEQYF.

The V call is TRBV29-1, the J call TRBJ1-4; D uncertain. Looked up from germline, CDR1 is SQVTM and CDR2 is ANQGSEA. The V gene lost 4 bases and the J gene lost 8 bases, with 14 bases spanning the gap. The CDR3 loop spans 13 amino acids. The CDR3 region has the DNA TGCAGCGTTGCCACAGCTGGAGGGGAAAAACTGTTTTTT. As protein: CSVATAGGEKLFF. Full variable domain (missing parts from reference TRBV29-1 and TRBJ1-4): SAVISQKPSRDICQRGTSLTIQCQVDSQVTMMFWYRQQPGQSLTLIATANQGSEATYESGFVIDKFPISRPNLTFSTLTVSNMSPEDSSIYLCSVATAGGEKLFFGSGTQLSVL.

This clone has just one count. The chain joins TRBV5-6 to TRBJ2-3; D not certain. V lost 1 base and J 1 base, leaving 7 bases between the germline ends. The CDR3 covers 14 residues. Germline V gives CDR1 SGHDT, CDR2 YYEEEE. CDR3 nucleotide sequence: TGTGCCAGCAGCTTGATAAGCGGCACAGATACGCAGTATTTT. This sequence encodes CASSLISGTDTQYF.

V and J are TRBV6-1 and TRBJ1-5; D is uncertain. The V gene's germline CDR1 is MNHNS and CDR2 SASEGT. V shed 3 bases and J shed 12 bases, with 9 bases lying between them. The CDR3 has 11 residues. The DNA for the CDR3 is TGTGCCAGCAGTGACACAGAGTACCAGCATTTT. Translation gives CASSDTEYQHF.

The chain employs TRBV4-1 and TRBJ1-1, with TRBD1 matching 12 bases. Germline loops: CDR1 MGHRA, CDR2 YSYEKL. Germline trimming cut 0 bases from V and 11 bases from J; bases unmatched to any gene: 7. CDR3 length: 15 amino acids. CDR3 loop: CASSQDGTGGVGAFF. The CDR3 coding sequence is TGCGCCAGCAGCCAAGACGGGACAGGGGGCGTCGGGGCTTTCTTT.

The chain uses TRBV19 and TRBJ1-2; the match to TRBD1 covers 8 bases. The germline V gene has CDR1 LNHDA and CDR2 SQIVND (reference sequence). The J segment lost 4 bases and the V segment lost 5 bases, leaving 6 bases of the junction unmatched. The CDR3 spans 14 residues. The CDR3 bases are TGTGCCAGTAGTTCCGCGACAGGGGCCTATGGCTACACCTTC. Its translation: CASSSATGAYGYTF.

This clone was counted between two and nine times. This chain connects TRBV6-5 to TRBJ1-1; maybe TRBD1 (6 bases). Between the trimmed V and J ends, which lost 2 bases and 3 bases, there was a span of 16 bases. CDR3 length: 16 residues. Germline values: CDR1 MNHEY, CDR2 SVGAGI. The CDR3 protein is CASSYSGGGVDTEAFF. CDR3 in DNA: TGTGCCAGCAGTTACAGCGGGGGGGGCGTAGACACTGAAGCTTTCTTT.

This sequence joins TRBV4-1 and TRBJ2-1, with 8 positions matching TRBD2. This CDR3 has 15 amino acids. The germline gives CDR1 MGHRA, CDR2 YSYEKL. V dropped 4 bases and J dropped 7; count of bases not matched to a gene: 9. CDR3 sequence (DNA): TGCGCCAGCAGCCTCCCCCCGCGGGGGGTAAATGAGCAGTTCTTC. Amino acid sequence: CASSLPPRGVNEQFF.

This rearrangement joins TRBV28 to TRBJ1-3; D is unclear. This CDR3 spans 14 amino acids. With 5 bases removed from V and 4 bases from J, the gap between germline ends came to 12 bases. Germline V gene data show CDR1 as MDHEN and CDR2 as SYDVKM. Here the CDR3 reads CASSPRTKGNTIYF. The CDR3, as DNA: TGTGCCAGCAGTCCTCGGACTAAAGGAAACACCATATATTTT.

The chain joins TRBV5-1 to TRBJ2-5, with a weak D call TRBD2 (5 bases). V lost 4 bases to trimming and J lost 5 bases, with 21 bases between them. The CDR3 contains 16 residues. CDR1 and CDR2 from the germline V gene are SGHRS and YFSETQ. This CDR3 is CASSIETPLVPETQYF. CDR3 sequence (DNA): TGCGCCAGCAGCATTGAAACCCCACTAGTTCCTGAGACCCAGTACTTC.

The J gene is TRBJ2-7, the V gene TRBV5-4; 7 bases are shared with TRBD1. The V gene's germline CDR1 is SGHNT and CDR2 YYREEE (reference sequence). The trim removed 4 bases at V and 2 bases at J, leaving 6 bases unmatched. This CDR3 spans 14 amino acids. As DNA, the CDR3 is TGTGCCAGCAGCCGGACAGGACCAACCTACGAGCAGTACTTC. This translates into CASSRTGPTYEQYF.

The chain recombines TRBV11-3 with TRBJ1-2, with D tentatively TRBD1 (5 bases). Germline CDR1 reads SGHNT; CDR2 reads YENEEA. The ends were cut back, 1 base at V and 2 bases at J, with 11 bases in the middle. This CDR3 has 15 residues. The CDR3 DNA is TGTGCCAGCAGCTTAGGGGGCAAAAGAAACTATGGCTACACCTTC. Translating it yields CASSLGGKRNYGYTF.

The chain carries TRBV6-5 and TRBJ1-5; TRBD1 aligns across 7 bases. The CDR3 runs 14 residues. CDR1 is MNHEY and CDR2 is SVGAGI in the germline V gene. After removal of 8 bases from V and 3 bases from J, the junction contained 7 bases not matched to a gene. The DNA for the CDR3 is TGTGCCAGCGGAAGAACAGGGGTCAATCAGCCCCAGCATTTT. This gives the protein CASGRTGVNQPQHF.

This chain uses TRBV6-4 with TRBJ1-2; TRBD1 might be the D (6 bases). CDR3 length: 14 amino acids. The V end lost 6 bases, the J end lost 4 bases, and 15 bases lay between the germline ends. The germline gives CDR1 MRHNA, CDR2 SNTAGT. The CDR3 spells CASRSDSLGYGYTF. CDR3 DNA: TGTGCCAGCAGATCGGACAGTCTGGGCTATGGCTACACCTTC.

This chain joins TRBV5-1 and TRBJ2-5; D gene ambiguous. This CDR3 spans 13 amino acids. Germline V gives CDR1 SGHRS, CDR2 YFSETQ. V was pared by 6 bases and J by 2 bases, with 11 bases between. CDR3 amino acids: CASTDLRQETQYF. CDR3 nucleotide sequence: TGCGCCAGCACCGACTTACGTCAAGAGACCCAGTACTTC.